These 10 T cell receptor beta chains were all obtained from the same sample, sequenced in a study of PD-L1 blockade in urothelial cancer. Some clones are missing from TCRdb's copy, which holds only in-frame ones; the method was immunoSEQ multiplex PCR. Among tens of thousands of clones listed, 70% to 90% were seen once. Indicated time point: pretreatment peripheral blood. The sequencing used PBMCs, collected around atezolizumab (anti-PD-L1) treatment. These receptors were taken from a woman aged 60-75 years with urothelial cancer.

V is TRBV4-3 and J is TRBJ2-7, with a possible D match to TRBD1 (5 bases). This CDR3 comprises 15 residues. With 0 bases removed from V and 2 bases from J, the gap between germline ends came to 11 bases. Per the germline V gene, CDR1 is LGHNA and CDR2 is YSLEER. The DNA of the CDR3 is TGCGCCAGCAGCCAAGATGGGGCGGAGACCTACGAGCAGTACTTC. Protein sequence: CASSQDGAETYEQYF.

The chain recombines TRBV5-1 with TRBJ2-4, with TRBD1 matching over 7 bases. This CDR3 is built from 14 residues. J was trimmed by 5 bases and V by 0 bases; bases with no gene match: 2. Germline lookup yields CDR1 SGHRS and CDR2 YFSETQ. The CDR3 sequence: CASSLGTGENIQYF. DNA for the CDR3: TGCGCCAGCAGCTTGGGGACAGGAGAAAACATTCAGTACTTC. The whole variable domain, filled in from reference TRBV5-1 and TRBJ2-4, reads KAGVTQTPRYLIKTRGQQVTLSCSPISGHRSVSWYQQTPGQGLQFLFEYFSETQRNKGNFPGRFSGRQFSNSRSEMNVSTLELGDSALYLCASSLGTGENIQYFGAGTRLSVL.

This clone was counted between two and nine times. This chain uses TRBV7-2 with TRBJ2-7; TRBD2 agrees at 9 bases. This CDR3 has 14 residues. Losses at the gene ends were 5 bases for V and 2 bases for J; bases not matched to a gene: 4. Germline V CDR1 and CDR2: SGHTA, FQGNSA. DNA of the CDR3: TGTGCCAGCAGCCCCGGACTAGCGACCTACGAGCAGTACTTC. It translates to CASSPGLATYEQYF.

This chain links TRBV9 with TRBJ2-7; TRBD2 matches 12 bases. The V gene end was trimmed by 2 bases and the J gene end by 3 bases; junction bases not matched to a gene: 0. Germline V gene lookup returns CDR1 SGDLS and CDR2 YYNGEE. This CDR3 is built from 14 residues. CDR3 DNA: TGTGCCAGCAGCGTGACTAGCGGGAGCTACGAGCAGTACTTC. Translating it yields CASSVTSGSYEQYF. Combining the CDR3 with reference TRBV9 and TRBJ2-7 gives the whole variable domain DSGVTQTPKHLITATGQRVTLRCSPRSGDLSVYWYQQSLDQGLQFLIQYYNGEERAKGNILERFSAQQFPDLHSELNLSSLELGDSALYFCASSVTSGSYEQYFGPGTRLTVT.

CDR3 sequence: CASSLGVHYGYTF. The DNA for the CDR3 is TGTGCCAGCAGTTTAGGGGTTCACTATGGCTACACCTTC. The rearrangement uses TRBV9 and TRBJ1-2, with D possibly matching TRBD1 (5 bases). CDR1 is SGDLS, CDR2 YYNGEE, per germline. V dropped 5 bases and J dropped 3 bases, with 11 bases sitting between them. The CDR3 runs 13 residues. The variable domain in full, completed from reference TRBV9 and TRBJ1-2, reads DSGVTQTPKHLITATGQRVTLRCSPRSGDLSVYWYQQSLDQGLQFLIQYYNGEERAKGNILERFSAQQFPDLHSELNLSSLELGDSALYFCASSLGVHYGYTFGSGTRLTVV.

CDR3 sequence reads: CASSWDRGEEQYF. The CDR3 bases are TGTGCCAGCAGTTGGGACAGGGGAGAGGAGCAGTACTTC. The chain employs TRBV5-6 and TRBJ2-7; 10 bases align to TRBD1. Germline V gives CDR1 SGHDT, CDR2 YYEEEE. The CDR3 contains 13 residues. V shed 5 bases, J shed 7 bases, and the junction held 6 bases outside the gene matches.

The chain combines TRBV7-2 with TRBJ2-7; D is ambiguous. Trimming stripped 2 bases from V and 3 bases from J, with 17 bases between. Germline V gives CDR1 SGHTA, CDR2 FQGNSA. CDR3 length: 16 residues. The CDR3 is CASSLHAPGGRYEQYF. CDR3 DNA: TGTGCCAGCAGCTTACACGCCCCAGGTGGGCGCTACGAGCAGTACTTC.

The chain uses TRBV4-2 and TRBJ1-1; tentative D call: TRBD1 (6 bases). Germline V gene data show CDR1 as LGHNA and CDR2 as YNFKEQ. The CDR3 is 15 amino acids. V gave up 4 bases and J gave up 3 bases, with 15 bases separating them. The CDR3 DNA follows: TGTGCCAGCAGCCGGTCGACAGGTTGGGACACTGAAGCTTTCTTT. This translates into CASSRSTGWDTEAFF.

The genes are TRBV19 and TRBJ1-2; TRBD1 aligns across 10 bases. CDR3 length: 17 residues. The germline V gene has CDR1 LNHDA and CDR2 SQIVND (reference sequence). V lost 6 bases to trimming and J lost 8 bases; unmatched junction nucleotides: 18. The DNA of the CDR3 is TGTGCCAGTAGGGGCCCAGCCCCAACCGGGACAGGGGTAGGCTACACCTTC. Its protein is CASRGPAPTGTGVGYTF.

This clone was seen a single time. The rearrangement joins TRBV28 to TRBJ2-1; a possible D gene is TRBD2 (7 bases). The CDR3 totals 14 residues. From germline, CDR1 is MDHEN and CDR2 SYDVKM. The V end was cut by 5 bases, the J end by 10 bases, with 18 bases between. The chain's CDR3 is CASSPPWRGGEQFF. The CDR3 nucleotides are TGTGCCAGCAGTCCTCCCTGGAGGGGGGGCGAGCAGTTCTTC.